The 32 T cell receptor beta chains below were found in one sample sequenced in a study of OX40 agonist ivuxolimab in advanced cancers. Library preparation used the immunoSEQ multiplex PCR assay. The immuneACCESS repertoire file appears here via TCRdb, limited to in-frame rearrangements. These files lack a portion of the clones; in checked studies, under half of the deficit traces to unresolved V genes, and the cause of the others is not known. The sample table lists about 18,000 clones, 65% to 75% of them with a count of one. The leading ten clones occupy 20% to 30% of the sample. The sample in question was CD4+ or CD8+ T cells sorted from blood, obtained in a trial of the OX40 agonist ivuxolimab. The receptors shown here come from an adult with an advanced solid tumor such as melanoma, head and neck, liver or kidney cancer.

The chain carries TRBV7-6 and TRBJ2-1; D is possibly TRBD1 (5 bases). The CDR3 is made up of 14 amino acids. With 5 bases removed from V and 6 bases from J, the gap between germline ends came to 14 bases. CDR1 and CDR2 (germline): SGHVS, FNYEAQ. In DNA form, the CDR3 reads TGTGCCAGCAGCCCACTTGCCAGGGCCAATGAGCAGTTCTTC. It specifies CASSPLARANEQFF.

This rearrangement joins TRBV11-2 to TRBJ2-7; unclear D gene. Trimming took off 7 bases at V and 5 bases at J, with 6 bases between the two ends. CDR3 length: 10 residues. Germline CDR1 and CDR2: SGHAT and FQNNGV. The CDR3 spells CASNGNEQYF. The DNA of the CDR3 is TGTGCCAGCAACGGAAACGAGCAGTACTTC.

The V gene is TRBV10-2, the J gene TRBJ2-7, with D possibly matching TRBD1 (6 bases). The length of the CDR3 is 14 residues. Trimming took 4 bases from V and 1 from J, leaving 11 bases between them. Germline CDR1 is WSHSY and CDR2 is SAAADI. The CDR3 region has the DNA TGCGCCAGCAGTGTATATACAGGGTCCTACGAGCAGTACTTC. The encoded protein is CASSVYTGSYEQYF.

The chain combines TRBV13 with TRBJ2-7; TRBD1 matches at 7 bases. V lost 2 bases and J lost 1; bases outside the gene matches: 8. CDR1 and CDR2 from the germline V gene are PRHDT and FYEKMQ (reference sequence). The CDR3 covers 16 residues. CDR3 bases: TGTGCCAGCAGCTTAACCGACAGGGAAGGGTCCTACGAGCAGTACTTC. Encoded protein: CASSLTDREGSYEQYF.

The chain joins TRBV6-1 to TRBJ1-1, with TRBD1 identical over 7 bases. The CDR3 extends over 15 amino acids. CDR1 and CDR2 (germline): MNHNS, SASEGT. The J segment lost 0 bases and the V segment lost 3 bases, leaving 4 bases of the junction unmatched. The CDR3 sequence is CASSDRQGMNTEAFF. CDR3 nucleotides: TGTGCCAGCAGTGATAGACAGGGAATGAACACTGAAGCTTTCTTT.

This sequence joins TRBV4-1 and TRBJ1-1; 10 nucleotides agree with TRBD1. The germline CDR1 and CDR2 sequences are MGHRA and YSYEKL. V lost 4 bases, J lost 6 bases, and 8 bases stayed unmatched. The CDR3 is made up of 15 amino acids. This chain's CDR3 is CASSRDRGLIAEAFF. CDR3 sequence (DNA): TGCGCCAGCAGCCGAGACAGGGGGCTTATCGCTGAAGCTTTCTTT.

The gene calls are TRBV10-2 and TRBJ2-2, with a possible D match to TRBD1 (6 bases). V lost 3 bases and J 3 bases, leaving 14 bases between the germline ends. Germline CDR1 WSHSY, CDR2 SAAADI. This CDR3 spans 16 amino acids. Here the CDR3 reads CASSELAGAYTGELFF. CDR3 nucleotide sequence: TGCGCCAGCAGTGAATTGGCAGGGGCGTACACCGGGGAGCTGTTTTTT.

The rearrangement uses TRBV28 and TRBJ1-5; D uncertain. The ends were cut back, 2 bases at V and 0 bases at J, with 8 bases in the middle. Per germline, CDR1 MDHEN and CDR2 SYDVKM. The CDR3 has 15 residues. CDR3 bases: TGTGCCAGCAGTTTACGTCGATATAGCAATCAGCCCCAGCATTTT. Encoded protein: CASSLRRYSNQPQHF. Together with reference TRBV28 and TRBJ1-5, the CDR3 gives the full variable domain: DVKVTQSSRYLVKRTGEKVFLECVQDMDHENMFWYRQDPGLGLRLIYFSYDVKMKEKGDIPEGYSVSREKKERFSLILESASTNQTSMYLCASSLRRYSNQPQHFGDGTRLSIL.

The V call is TRBV2, the J call TRBJ2-4; D is perhaps TRBD2 (6 bases). Germline values: CDR1 SNHLY, CDR2 FYNNEI. Trimming removed 3 bases at V and 12 bases at J, with 18 bases between. The CDR3 contains 14 residues. This chain's CDR3 is CASSEEGSNLNQYF. CDR3 bases: TGTGCCAGCAGTGAGGAGGGCTCGAATCTAAATCAGTACTTC.

The chain couples TRBV7-2 to TRBJ2-1, with D unclear. The CDR3 is 15 residues long. Trimming shortened V by 6 bases and J by 5 bases, and 17 bases separated the two germline ends. In germline, CDR1 is SGHTA, CDR2 FQGNSA. The DNA of the CDR3 is TGTGCCAGCAGTCACAGCGCGCTTCGGGACAATGAGCAGTTCTTC. Its translation: CASSHSALRDNEQFF.

This sequence joins TRBV19 and TRBJ1-5; TRBD1 aligns across 7 bases. Germline values: CDR1 LNHDA, CDR2 SQIVND (reference sequence). J was trimmed by 2 bases and V by 0 bases; bases with no gene match: 1. This CDR3 region has 15 residues. The CDR3 is CASSIDTGGNQPQHF. For the CDR3, the DNA is TGTGCCAGTAGTATAGACACAGGGGGCAATCAGCCCCAGCATTTT.

This rearrangement joins TRBV7-9 to TRBJ2-7; D is uncertain. This CDR3 has 17 amino acids. V was trimmed by 1 base and J by 1 base, leaving 17 bases between them. The germline gives CDR1 SEHNR, CDR2 FQNEAQ (reference sequence). CDR3 in DNA: TGTGCCAGCAGCTTAGTCATGGCGAAGGATGGTTCCTACGAGCAGTACTTC. This gives the protein CASSLVMAKDGSYEQYF.

This chain connects TRBV5-5 to TRBJ2-1; D might be TRBD1 (7 bases). The CDR3 is made up of 15 amino acids. Germline lookup yields CDR1 SGHKS and CDR2 YYEKEE (reference sequence). V lost 5 bases, J lost 7 bases, and 19 bases lay in between. The DNA for the CDR3 is TGTGCCAGCAGGGGAGGAGGGGGCGGTAAAAATGAGCAGTTCTTC. It translates to CASRGGGGGKNEQFF.

This rearrangement joins TRBV7-9 to TRBJ2-2; 7 bases match TRBD1. This CDR3 is built from 18 residues. From germline, CDR1 is SEHNR and CDR2 FQNEAQ (reference sequence). V shed 4 bases, J shed 0 bases, and the junction held 11 bases outside the gene matches. CDR3 region: CASSSNIPGQTNTGELFF. The CDR3 bases are TGTGCCAGCAGCTCTAATATTCCGGGACAGACGAACACCGGGGAGCTGTTTTTT.

The chain joins TRBV9 to TRBJ2-7; weak D call: TRBD2 (6 bases). V was clipped by 3 bases and J by 5 bases, with 15 bases between them. This CDR3 has 14 amino acids. Germline lookup yields CDR1 SGDLS and CDR2 YYNGEE. The CDR3 DNA sequence: TGTGCCAGCAGCGCACGACTAGGTTCGGACGAGCAGTACTTC. Residues: CASSARLGSDEQYF.

The genes are TRBV2 and TRBJ1-5; 10 bases map to TRBD1. After removal of 8 bases from V and 7 bases from J, the junction contained 11 bases not matched to a gene. The CDR3 has 15 residues. The germline V gene has CDR1 SNHLY and CDR2 FYNNEI. Written as DNA, the CDR3 is TGTGCCAGCCGAGGGGGGACAGGGGTAAAGCAGCCCCAGCATTTT. This encodes CASRGGTGVKQPQHF.

The V and J genes are TRBV7-9 and TRBJ2-3, with 7 nucleotides matching TRBD2. The ends lost 1 base at V and 2 bases at J; junction bases unmatched: 6. This CDR3 has 16 residues. CDR1 is SEHNR and CDR2 is FQNEAQ in the germline V gene (reference sequence). CDR3 protein: CASSLGAGVFTDTQYF. The CDR3 coding sequence is TGTGCCAGCAGCTTAGGGGCGGGAGTTTTCACAGATACGCAGTATTTT.

The V gene is TRBV4-2, the J gene TRBJ2-2; possible D gene TRBD1, 6 bases. Germline V gene data show CDR1 as LGHNA and CDR2 as YNFKEQ. The CDR3 consists of 16 residues. Trimming stripped 4 bases from V and 0 bases from J, with 12 bases between. The CDR3: CASSPLAGANTGELFF. DNA for the CDR3: TGTGCCAGCAGCCCCCTTGCAGGGGCGAACACCGGGGAGCTGTTTTTT.

This clone appeared a few times. The gene calls are TRBV6-5 and TRBJ2-3, with 7 bases aligning to TRBD2. Germline loops: CDR1 MNHEY, CDR2 SVGAGI. The junction had 4 bases not matched to a gene; V was cut back by 2 bases and J by 2 bases. The CDR3 totals 15 residues. CDR3 nucleotides: TGTGCCAGCAGTTACGGGACTACCACCACAGATACGCAGTATTTT. This encodes CASSYGTTTTDTQYF.

The chain has TRBV5-1 and TRBJ2-2; 10 bases fit TRBD2. The CDR3 has 16 residues. J lost 0 bases, V lost 5 bases, and 4 bases had no gene match. CDR1 is SGHRS and CDR2 is YFSETQ in the germline V gene. This CDR3 reads CASRELAGPNTGELFF. The CDR3 bases are TGCGCCAGCAGGGAACTAGCGGGACCGAACACCGGGGAGCTGTTTTTT.

This clone was seen only a few times. V usage is TRBV27 and J usage is TRBJ1-1; the match to TRBD1 covers 11 bases. After removal of 6 bases from V and 3 bases from J, the junction contained 3 bases not matched to a gene. This CDR3 has 14 amino acids. CDR1 and CDR2 from the germline V gene are MNHEY and SMNVEV (reference sequence). The CDR3 sequence is CASRDRGLHTEAFF. In DNA, the CDR3 is TGTGCCAGCAGGGACAGGGGGCTCCACACTGAAGCTTTCTTT.

This rearrangement joins TRBV11-1 to TRBJ2-1; TRBD1 matches at 9 bases. Trimming took 5 bases from V and 2 from J; bases not matched to a gene: 7. The CDR3 is 16 residues long. Germline V lookup: CDR1 SGHAT, CDR2 FQDESV (reference sequence). The CDR3, as DNA: TGTGCCAGCAGCCTCCCGGGACAGGGTCCCTACAATGAGCAGTTCTTC. Translated: CASSLPGQGPYNEQFF.

This chain uses TRBV14 with TRBJ1-3, with D unclear. Germline values: CDR1 SGHDN, CDR2 FVKESK. The CDR3 contains 16 residues. V was cut by 0 bases and J by 1 base, with 10 bases left in between. CDR3 residues: CASSQEWLGSGNTIYF. The CDR3 DNA is TGTGCCAGCAGCCAAGAATGGTTGGGGTCTGGAAACACCATATATTTT.

The chain couples TRBV19 to TRBJ2-2; 7 nucleotides align to TRBD2. The CDR3 runs to 17 residues. J was trimmed by 1 base and V by 3 bases; bases with no gene match: 8. Looked up from germline, CDR1 is LNHDA and CDR2 is SQIVND (reference sequence). The CDR3 here is CASSIPTSRLNTGELFF. CDR3 sequence (DNA): TGTGCCAGTAGTATCCCGACTAGCAGATTGAACACCGGGGAGCTGTTTTTT.

The rearrangement links TRBV7-8 to TRBJ2-1, with TRBD2 matching 11 bases. J lost 5 bases, V lost 5 bases, and 8 bases had no gene match. Germline assignment: CDR1 SGHVS and CDR2 FQNEAQ. This CDR3 has 16 residues. In nucleotides, the CDR3 is TGTGCCAGCAGCCACAGACTAGCGGGAACCAACAATGAGCAGTTCTTC. Translating it yields CASSHRLAGTNNEQFF.

The chain couples TRBV4-1 to TRBJ1-5; 8 nucleotides line up with TRBD1. The germline V gene encodes CDR1 MGHRA and CDR2 YSYEKL. The V gene end was trimmed by 2 bases and the J gene end by 4 bases; junction bases not matched to a gene: 4. The CDR3 is 15 amino acids. The CDR3 nucleotides are TGCGCCAGCAGCCAACGGACAGGGTCGAATCAGCCCCAGCATTTT. Translating it yields CASSQRTGSNQPQHF.

V gene TRBV12-5 combines with J gene TRBJ2-7; 7 nucleotides align to TRBD2. CDR3 length: 15 residues. Germline V gene sequence: CDR1 LGHNT, CDR2 FRNRAP. Losses at the gene ends were 1 base for V and 0 bases for J; bases not matched to a gene: 3. The CDR3 region is CASGLASGLSYEQYF. The CDR3, as DNA: TGTGCTAGTGGTTTGGCTAGCGGCCTCTCCTACGAGCAGTACTTC.

The rearrangement links TRBV2 to TRBJ2-3; D might be TRBD1 (5 bases). Germline V gene lookup returns CDR1 SNHLY and CDR2 FYNNEI. This CDR3 has 16 residues. Trimming stripped 3 bases from V and 0 bases from J, with 13 bases between. In nucleotides, the CDR3 is TGTGCCAGCAGTGACAGGGATTTGTATAGCACAGATACGCAGTATTTT. Translation gives CASSDRDLYSTDTQYF.

The CDR3 coding sequence is TGTGCCAGCAGCCGATTAGCGGGAGAAGCAGGCGATGAGCAGTTCTTC. Encoded protein: CASSRLAGEAGDEQFF. The chain has TRBV6-6 and TRBJ2-1; 9 bases map to TRBD2. The V segment lost 6 bases and the J segment 8 bases; nucleotides outside the gene matches: 14. The CDR3 contains 16 residues. Germline values: CDR1 MNHNY, CDR2 SVGAGI (reference sequence).

The V gene is TRBV6-5, the J gene TRBJ2-1, with D perhaps matching TRBD1 (5 bases). Per the germline V gene, CDR1 is MNHEY and CDR2 is SVGAGI. This CDR3 has 12 residues. The V end was cut by 4 bases, the J end by 10 bases, with 11 bases between. CDR3 residues: CASSSFRQEQFF. DNA of the CDR3: TGTGCCAGCAGTTCCTTCAGACAGGAGCAGTTCTTC.

The V and J genes are TRBV7-9 and TRBJ2-1; TRBD1 matches at 9 bases. The CDR3 is 15 amino acids. In germline, CDR1 is SEHNR, CDR2 FQNEAQ (reference sequence). J was trimmed by 6 bases and V by 5 bases; bases with no gene match: 8. The CDR3 region is CASSNTQGAVNEQFF. As DNA, the CDR3 is TGTGCCAGCAGCAATACACAGGGGGCAGTCAATGAGCAGTTCTTC. Full variable domain (outside the CDR3, taken from reference TRBV7-9 and TRBJ2-1): DTGVSQNPRHKITKRGQNVTFRCDPISEHNRLYWYRQTLGQGPEFLTYFQNEAQLEKSRLLSDRFSAERPKGSFSTLEIQRTEQGDSAMYLCASSNTQGAVNEQFFGPGTRLTVL.

The chain uses TRBV5-6 and TRBJ2-3; 7 nucleotides agree with TRBD2. The CDR3 runs to 14 residues. With 2 bases clipped from V and 6 bases from J, the junction kept 6 bases outside the gene matches. Germline V gene sequence: CDR1 SGHDT, CDR2 YYEEEE. The CDR3 DNA reads TGTGCCAGCAGCTTCGTGGGGGGGATGGATACGCAGTATTTT. Translated, it gives CASSFVGGMDTQYF. The entire variable domain, with the rest obtained from reference TRBV5-6 and TRBJ2-3, is as follows: DAGVTQSPTHLIKTRGQQVTLRCSPKSGHDTVSWYQQALGQGPQFIFQYYEEEERQRGNFPDRFSGHQFPNYSSELNVNALLLGDSALYLCASSFVGGMDTQYFGPGTRLTVL.